This entry concerns a single T cell receptor beta chain. The data stem from a study of OX40 agonist ivuxolimab in advanced cancers. Background on the study: Participants, approximately 83% male, averaged roughly 55 years of age, ranging from about 23 to 80.

Sequencing was performed with immunoSEQ multiplex PCR; in TCRdb, only in-frame clones are kept and a portion is missing. The data hold approximately 74,000 clones, with 75% to 95% observed a single time. The sequence came from an adult with an advanced solid tumor such as melanoma, head and neck, liver or kidney cancer. The specimen was CD4+ or CD8+ T cells sorted from blood, collected in a trial of the OX40 agonist ivuxolimab.

CDR3 region: CASSPSGRGETQYF. As DNA, the CDR3 is TGTGCCAGTAGTCCTAGCGGGAGAGGGGAGACCCAGTACTTC. V is TRBV19 and J is TRBJ2-5; 10 bases are a match to TRBD2. CDR1 and CDR2 from the germline V gene are LNHDA and SQIVND (reference sequence). This CDR3 is 14 amino acids long. The V gene end was trimmed by 5 bases and the J gene end by 5 bases; junction bases not matched to a gene: 5.